This paragraph reports one T cell receptor beta chain. Mismatch with germline at one junction end may stem from a read error. Regarding time point: newly diagnosed GD, antithyroid drugs for less than 3 months. PBMCs provided the RNA from which the TCR library was made. The data derive from a study of regulatory T cells in long-lasting Graves disease. To make TCR beta libraries, researchers used iRepertoire HTBI primers and Arm-PCR of CDR3 regions. Original processing methods: Segment identification across samples yielded roughly 62 TRBV and about 13 TRBJ segments. TCRdb processed the multiplex PCR reads anew with MiXCR; each CDR3 protein has one entry. What appears here as the V and J calls and clone size reflects TCRdb's work, not the paper's. This sample yields 560,000 or so distinct CDR3 sequences, of which about 16% are seen a single time; around 11% belongs to the top ten. The sample was also linked to a second study, of T cells in Graves' hyperthyroidism and ophthalmopathy. From that second work: Ophthalmopathy was model-predicted a median roughly 6.5 months pre-onset.

The source was peripheral blood mononuclear cells (PBMCs), collected at new diagnosis, from a patient treated with antithyroid drugs. The clonotype originates from a man younger than 35 with Graves disease.

CDR3: CASSLGGMGSLINEQFF. The CDR3 DNA is TGTGCTAGCAGCTTAGGGGGCATGGGCTCTTTGATCAATGAGCAGTTCTTC. This chain links TRBV7-7 with TRBJ2-1; 7 bases line up with TRBD1. Germline CDR1 reads SSHAT; CDR2 reads FNYEAQ (reference sequence). This CDR3 contains 17 residues.